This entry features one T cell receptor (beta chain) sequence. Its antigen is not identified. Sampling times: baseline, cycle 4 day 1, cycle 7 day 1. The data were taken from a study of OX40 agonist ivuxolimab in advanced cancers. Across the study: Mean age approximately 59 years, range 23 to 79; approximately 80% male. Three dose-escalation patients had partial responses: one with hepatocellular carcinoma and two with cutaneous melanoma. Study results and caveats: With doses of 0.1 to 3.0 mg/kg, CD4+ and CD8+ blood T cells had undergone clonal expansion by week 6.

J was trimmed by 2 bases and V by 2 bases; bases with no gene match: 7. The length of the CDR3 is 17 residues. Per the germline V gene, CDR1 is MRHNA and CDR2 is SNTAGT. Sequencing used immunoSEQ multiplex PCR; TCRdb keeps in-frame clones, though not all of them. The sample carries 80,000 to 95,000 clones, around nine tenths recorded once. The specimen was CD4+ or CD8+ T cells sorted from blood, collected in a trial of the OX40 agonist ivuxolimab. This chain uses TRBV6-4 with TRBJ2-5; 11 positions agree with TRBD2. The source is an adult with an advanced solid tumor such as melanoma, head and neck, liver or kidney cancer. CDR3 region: CASSDPLLAGEQETQYF. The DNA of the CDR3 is TGTGCCAGCAGTGACCCATTACTAGCGGGAGAACAAGAGACCCAGTACTTC.